The rows below give T cell receptor beta chains drawn from one sample of a study of blood T cell repertoires in COVID-19. The assay was immunoSEQ multiplex PCR, and TCRdb's table has in-frame clones only and misses some. The sample lists some 450,000 clones, 70% to 90% occurring once. The material sequenced was peripheral blood. Receptors were obtained from a man aged 18 to 30 with COVID-19, enrolled during active disease. The CDR3 runs from the conserved cysteine through the conserved F or W.

V	J	CDR3
TRBV12-3/TRBV12-4	TRBJ1-1	CASQGNTEAFF
TRBV19	TRBJ2-6	CASSIVHSRTGANVLTF
TRBV4-1	TRBJ1-5	CASSQEGGQPQHF
TRBV7-9	TRBJ2-3	CASSLGDLALRNTQYF
TRBV5-1	TRBJ2-1	CASSIERSSYNEQFF
TRBV25-1	TRBJ2-7	CASSVSGPSSYEQYF
TRBV3-1/TRBV3-2	TRBJ2-7	CATLGDSYEQYF
TRBV27	TRBJ1-6	CASGRGYNSPLHF
TRBV11-1	TRBJ1-1	CASSLDRQASAFF
TRBV5-1	TRBJ2-1	CASSWGITGTSGRVSYNEQFF
TRBV10-2	TRBJ2-5	CASSALDSLQETQYF
TRBV5-4	TRBJ2-3	CASSSGQSTDTQYF
TRBV6-6	TRBJ1-6	CASSRRQGNSPLHF
TRBV2	TRBJ1-5	CASSRQGVKQPQHF
TRBV29-1	TRBJ1-3	CSVDLGTGVSGNTIYF
TRBV6-5	TRBJ1-2	CASSLTGGRDGYTF
TRBV6-6	TRBJ2-7	CASRDPLAYEQYF
TRBV24-1	TRBJ1-5	CATSVLGQVVPQHF
TRBV2	TRBJ2-1	CASTKTEYNEQFF
TRBV29-1	TRBJ2-1	CSVEGLAAYNEQFF
TRBV6-1	TRBJ2-6	CASSGLDSAFSGANVLTF
TRBV7-9	TRBJ1-2	CASSLQGPNYGYTF
TRBV3-1/TRBV3-2	TRBJ2-7	CASSQDSGGSYEQYF
TRBV19	TRBJ2-2	CASSPGLAVNTGELFF
TRBV19	TRBJ1-3	CASSMEGNPGNTIYF
TRBV25-1	TRBJ1-2	CASSEPGQGIGYTF
TRBV5-5	TRBJ1-4	CASSLDRGYEKLFF
TRBV5-8	TRBJ1-1	CASSVARDRAEAFF
TRBV11-3	TRBJ2-7	CASSPWTGRSYEQYF
TRBV7-9	TRBJ1-4	CASSLYRQDNEKLFF
TRBV6-5	TRBJ1-1	CASSYDRGGNTEAFF
TRBV30	TRBJ1-5	CAWSLNQGNQPQHF
TRBV29-1	TRBJ2-7	CSVNQGAEEQYF
TRBV24-1	TRBJ2-7	CATSGYTANTYEQYF
TRBV12-5	TRBJ2-3	CASGFSGLAGADTQYF
TRBV5-4	TRBJ2-7	CASSLGEVYEQYF
TRBV7-9	TRBJ2-2	CASSSYRGAGTGELFF
TRBV12-3/TRBV12-4	TRBJ2-2	CASSEQGPGELFF
TRBV9	TRBJ2-1	CASSVNSVNEQFF